This T cell receptor beta chain was recorded in a study of CD8 T cells in ankylosing spondylitis. TCRdb itself ran the 5' RACE reads through MiXCR, one entry per CDR3 protein. Among fewer than 150,000 distinct CDR3 sequences, about 7.3% were seen once, and the ten largest hold 9.5% to 15%. Per germline, CDR1 SGHTA and CDR2 FQGNSA. V lost 0 bases and J lost 1, with 6 bases in between. The CDR3 has 15 residues. This clonotype has ten or more counts. The chain links TRBV7-2 to TRBJ2-2; no clear D gene. The source is a female donor with ankylosing spondylitis or in good health (not recorded which). Material for sequencing was blood, either unsorted or a sorted T cell fraction (not recorded which). CDR3 amino acids: CASSLAHLNTGELFF. The CDR3 region has the DNA TGTGCCAGCAGCTTAGCGCACCTGAACACCGGGGAGCTGTTTTTT. The whole variable domain, remainder taken from reference TRBV7-2 and TRBJ2-2, is GAGVSQSPSNKVTEKGKDVELRCDPISGHTALYWYRQSLGQGLEFLIYFQGNSAPDKSGLPSDRFSAERTGGSVSTLTIQRTQQEDSAVYLCASSLAHLNTGELFFGEGSRLTVL.